These T cell receptor beta chains were read from a single sample in a study of T cell repertoires in cytomegalovirus infection. One entry per CDR3 protein, called by TCRdb with MiXCR from the reads. In the table there are about 310,000 distinct CDR3 sequences, roughly 25% of which are singletons. The antigens for these receptors are not known. The source material was cultured PBMCs, sampled from culture after CMV antigen stimulation. All receptors derive from a human donor in good health (CMV status not recorded). Some clones in this sample may be carry-over from other donors' samples. CDR3s include the opening cysteine and the closing phenylalanine or tryptophan. A clone size is listed for some rows: how often the clone was seen (once, few, many), or a class if it is expanded.

j_call: TRBJ2-4; v_call: TRBV6-2/TRBV6-3; clone_size: NA; cdr3_aa: CASSYPSGRENIQYF
j_call: TRBJ1-3; v_call: TRBV4-1; clone_size: NA; cdr3_aa: CASSLERTFSGNTIYF
j_call: TRBJ2-1; v_call: TRBV11-2; clone_size: NA; cdr3_aa: CASSPPGKRNEQFF
j_call: TRBJ1-5; v_call: TRBV7-2; clone_size: many; cdr3_aa: CASSPRGGGNQPQHF
j_call: TRBJ1-1; v_call: TRBV10-3; clone_size: many; cdr3_aa: CAIRPGTGNTEAFF
j_call: TRBJ1-5; v_call: TRBV4-2; clone_size: NA; cdr3_aa: CASSHQDRGNQPQHF
j_call: TRBJ2-3; v_call: TRBV11-2; clone_size: many; cdr3_aa: CASSFGRVPADTQYF
j_call: TRBJ2-3; v_call: TRBV6-2/TRBV6-3; clone_size: NA; cdr3_aa: CASIPRAGRPDTQYF
j_call: TRBJ2-1; v_call: TRBV30; clone_size: few; cdr3_aa: CAWSPPTSSYNEQFF
j_call: TRBJ1-5; v_call: TRBV7-3; clone_size: NA; cdr3_aa: CASSRERDQPQHF
j_call: TRBJ2-5; v_call: TRBV7-2; clone_size: many; cdr3_aa: CASSLISASGLSETQYF
j_call: TRBJ2-1; v_call: TRBV7-9; clone_size: many; cdr3_aa: CASSLGTSDYNEQFF
j_call: TRBJ2-4; v_call: TRBV7-2; clone_size: NA; cdr3_aa: CASSFTLTQNIQYF
j_call: TRBJ2-1; v_call: TRBV19; clone_size: NA; cdr3_aa: CASSIIRVLTGNEQFF
j_call: TRBJ2-3; v_call: TRBV12-3/TRBV12-4; clone_size: NA; cdr3_aa: CASRPDAGTQYF
j_call: TRBJ2-3; v_call: TRBV12-5; clone_size: many; cdr3_aa: CASGARDSSTDTQYF
j_call: TRBJ2-1; v_call: TRBV11-3; clone_size: many; cdr3_aa: CASSLLAGGNNEQFF
j_call: TRBJ1-1; v_call: TRBV5-1; clone_size: NA; cdr3_aa: CASTSTVMNTEAFF